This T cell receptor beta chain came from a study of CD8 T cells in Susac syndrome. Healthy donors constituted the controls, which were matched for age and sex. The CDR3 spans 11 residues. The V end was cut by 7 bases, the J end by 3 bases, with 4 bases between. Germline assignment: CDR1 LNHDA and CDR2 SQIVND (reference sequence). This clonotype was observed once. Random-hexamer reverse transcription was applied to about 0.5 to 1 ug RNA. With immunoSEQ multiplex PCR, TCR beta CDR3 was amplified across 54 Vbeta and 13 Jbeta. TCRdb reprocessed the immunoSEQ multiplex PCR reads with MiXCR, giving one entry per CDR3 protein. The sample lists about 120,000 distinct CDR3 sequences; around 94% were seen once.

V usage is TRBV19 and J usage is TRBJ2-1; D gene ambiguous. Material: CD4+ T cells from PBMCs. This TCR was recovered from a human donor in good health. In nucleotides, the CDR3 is TGTGCCAGTATGTTCTACAATGAGCAGTTCTTC. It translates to CASMFYNEQFF.